This TCR beta chain stems from a study of blood T cells in healthy people across ages. Together with a sample-barcoded 5' primer, a J-beta primer mix was included in a second PCR lasting about 6 to 11 cycles. TCRdb processed the 5' RACE reads anew with MiXCR; each CDR3 protein has one entry. This sample has 710,000 or so distinct CDR3 sequences, with 22% found just once. Worth noting for this clonotype: Its target is unknown.

Findings and caveats of the study: CMV status of donors was not determined, possibly confounding expanded clonotype changes. TCR beta diversity tracked closely with naive T cell percentage.

The V gene end was trimmed by 8 bases and the J gene end by 5 bases; junction bases not matched to a gene: 6. Germline loops: CDR1 SNHLY, CDR2 FYNNEI. CDR3 length equals 13 residues. The source is a man aged 65-85 years in good health. Sequenced input: blood. The chain recombines TRBV2 with TRBJ2-1; TRBD1 matches at 7 bases. The CDR3 DNA reads as TGTGCCAGCGACCGGGACAGAAACAATGAGCAGTTCTTC. This encodes CASDRDRNNEQFF.